This T cell receptor (beta chain) comes out of a study of control samples from healthy donors and cancer patients. CDR1 and CDR2 (germline): SEHNR, FQNEAQ (reference sequence). V was clipped by 4 bases and J by 5 bases; unmatched bases: 12. This CDR3 region has 17 residues. The repertoire was sequenced with immunoSEQ multiplex PCR; TCRdb's copy has only in-frame clones and lacks some. The sample shows some 130,000 clones, around 96% of them seen only once. The sequenced material came from blood. The chain employs TRBV7-9 and TRBJ1-5; 9 bases are a match to TRBD1. The sequence came from a man younger than 40 in good health. This CDR3 reads CASSSLSGTGYDQPQHF. The CDR3 bases are TGTGCCAGCAGCTCCTTGTCCGGGACAGGGTATGATCAGCCCCAGCATTTT.